The 12 T cell receptor beta chains reported below all come from one sample, sequenced in a study of blood T cell repertoires in COVID-19. Here immunoSEQ multiplex PCR was the method, and the copy in TCRdb shows in-frame clones only, minus some. The sample lists about 670,000 clones; 90% were seen once. The material sequenced was peripheral blood. Receptors originate from a young woman with acute or convalescent COVID-19.

This clone was seen only once. V is TRBV21-1 and J is TRBJ1-4; the table names TRBD1, a call not compared with the DNA. TRBV21-1 is a recognized pseudogene. This CDR3 region has 16 residues. The CDR3 reads CASSKKRDRTNEKLFF. The CDR3 nucleotides read TGTGCCAGCAGCAAAAAAAGGGACAGGACTAATGAAAAACTGTTTTTT.

This clone has only a few counts. This sample also contains other DNA sequences that code for the same CDR3. The chain has TRBV2 and TRBJ1-2; perhaps TRBD1 as D (5 bases). The CDR3 length is 12 residues. The germline V gene encodes CDR1 SNHLY and CDR2 FYNNEI. Trimming pared 1 base from V and 8 bases from J, leaving 8 bases between. The CDR3: CASSEDTGGYTF. CDR3 bases: TGTGCCAGCAGTGAAGATACAGGCGGCTACACCTTC.

The J gene is TRBJ2-3, the V gene TRBV7-3, with 10 bases lining up with TRBD2. Trimming took 5 bases from V and 3 from J; bases not matched to a gene: 11. The germline V gene encodes CDR1 SGHTA and CDR2 FQGTGA. CDR3 size: 17 residues. The CDR3 region has the DNA TGTGCCAGCAGCCCCAAGCTCAGCGGGGGGGCAACAGATACGCAGTATTTT. Encoded protein: CASSPKLSGGATDTQYF.

CDR3 DNA: TGTGCCAGCAGCTTCGCGGAATACACTGAAGCTTTCTTT. Translated, it gives CASSFAEYTEAFF. The chain recombines TRBV5-6 with TRBJ1-1; D gene ambiguous. V dropped 2 bases and J dropped 3 bases, with 8 bases sitting between them. The germline gives CDR1 SGHDT, CDR2 YYEEEE. The CDR3 covers 13 residues. The variable domain in full, completed from reference TRBV5-6 and TRBJ1-1, reads DAGVTQSPTHLIKTRGQQVTLRCSPKSGHDTVSWYQQALGQGPQFIFQYYEEEERQRGNFPDRFSGHQFPNYSSELNVNALLLGDSALYLCASSFAEYTEAFFGQGTRLTVV.

The chain employs TRBV5-6 and TRBJ1-1, with D possibly being TRBD1 (5 bases). Germline CDR1 is SGHDT and CDR2 is YYEEEE. Trimming cost V 2 bases and J 1 base, with 15 bases left between them. The CDR3 is 16 amino acids. The CDR3 nucleotides read TGTGCCAGCAGCTTTTTTAGCCAGCAGGGGAACACTGAAGCTTTCTTT. It encodes CASSFFSQQGNTEAFF.

The table lists this clone with a few counts. This chain joins TRBV19 and TRBJ2-7; 7 bases fit TRBD1. V was clipped by 7 bases and J by 3 bases; unmatched bases: 9. The CDR3 extends over 14 amino acids. Germline assignment: CDR1 LNHDA and CDR2 SQIVND (reference sequence). Here the CDR3 DNA reads TGTGCCAGTACACGACAGGGCGCTTTCTACGAGCAGTACTTC. Translating gives CASTRQGAFYEQYF.

In its sample, this clone was seen once. The V call is TRBV18, the J call TRBJ2-2, with TRBD1 matching 10 bases. Germline assignment: CDR1 KGHSH and CDR2 LQKENI. This CDR3 spans 15 amino acids. J lost 4 bases, V lost 3 bases, and 2 bases had no gene match. The CDR3 loop is CASSPRDRGTGELFF. The CDR3 DNA reads as TGTGCCAGCTCACCCCGGGACAGGGGCACCGGGGAGCTGTTTTTT.

The CDR3 coding sequence is TGCGCCAGCAGCCAAGATCGGGAGTATTATCAGCCCCAGCATTTT. Translation gives CASSQDREYYQPQHF. The gene calls are TRBV4-3 and TRBJ1-5; D is unclear. CDR3 length equals 15 residues. Trimming removed 0 bases at V and 5 bases at J, with 11 bases between. Germline assignment: CDR1 LGHNA and CDR2 YSLEER.

The chain carries TRBV5-4 and TRBJ1-2; D is ambiguous. The CDR3 runs to 13 residues. Between the trimmed V and J ends, which lost 1 base and 3 bases, there was a span of 7 bases. CDR1 and CDR2 (germline): SGHNT, YYREEE (reference sequence). The CDR3 region is CASSLRGDYGYTF. The CDR3 DNA reads TGTGCCAGCAGCTTGAGAGGTGACTATGGCTACACCTTC.

This chain links TRBV5-4 with TRBJ2-6, with D unclear. CDR3 size: 17 residues. V gave up 0 bases and J gave up 2 bases, with 12 bases separating them. The V gene's germline CDR1 is SGHNT and CDR2 YYREEE (reference sequence). The CDR3 spells CASSLVAHAAGANVLTF. CDR3 coding DNA: TGTGCCAGCAGCTTGGTGGCACACGCGGCTGGGGCCAACGTCCTGACTTTC.

V and J are TRBV21-1 and TRBJ2-5; the D segment call TRBD2 is taken from the table without a DNA check. TRBV21-1 is flagged as a pseudogene. The CDR3 runs 15 residues. The CDR3: CASPPIGTSWETQYF. The CDR3, as DNA: TGTGCCAGCCCCCCTATCGGGACTAGCTGGGAGACCCAGTACTTC.

CDR3 region: CAISYTFGQGDGYTF. Here the CDR3 DNA reads TGTGCCATCAGTTATACATTCGGACAGGGGGATGGCTACACCTTC. This chain connects TRBV10-3 to TRBJ1-2; 10 bases match TRBD1. Per germline, CDR1 ENHRY and CDR2 SYGVKD. Trimming cost V 5 bases and J 6 bases; bases outside gene matches: 9. This CDR3 spans 15 amino acids.